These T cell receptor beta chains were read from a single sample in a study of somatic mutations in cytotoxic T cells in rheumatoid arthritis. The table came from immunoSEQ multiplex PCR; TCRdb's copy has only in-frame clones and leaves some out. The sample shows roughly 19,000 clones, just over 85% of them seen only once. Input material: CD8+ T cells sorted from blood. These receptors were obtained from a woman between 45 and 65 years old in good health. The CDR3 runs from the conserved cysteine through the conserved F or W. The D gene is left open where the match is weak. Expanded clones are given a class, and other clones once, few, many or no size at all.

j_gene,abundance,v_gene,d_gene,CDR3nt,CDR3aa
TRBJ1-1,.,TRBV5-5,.,TGTGCCAGCAGCTTGTGGAACACTGAAGCTTTCTTT,CASSLWNTEAFF
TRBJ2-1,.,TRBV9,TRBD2,TGTGCCAGCAGCGACTGGACTAGCGGGGGTTCGGGGAATGAGCAGTTCTTC,CASSDWTSGGSGNEQFF
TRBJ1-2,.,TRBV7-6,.,TGTGCCAGCAGCTTAGAACCCCCCCTTGTAGGGACCACTTTCTATGGCTACACCTTC,CASSLEPPLVGTTFYGYTF
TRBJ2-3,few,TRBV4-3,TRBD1,TGCGCCAGCAGCCAAGATCTTGGACAGGGGGCAGATACGCAGTATTTT,CASSQDLGQGADTQYF
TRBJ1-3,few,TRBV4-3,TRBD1,TGCGCCAGCAGCCAAGCCCCGGGACAGGGTGGAAACACCATATATTTT,CASSQAPGQGGNTIYF
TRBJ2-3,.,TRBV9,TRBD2,TGTGCCAGCAGCGACCCTCTACTAGCGGGGAGCACAGATACGCAGTATTTT,CASSDPLLAGSTDTQYF
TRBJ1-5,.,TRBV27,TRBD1,TGTGCCAGCAGTTTAACCAGGGGGAATCAGCCCCAGCATTTT,CASSLTRGNQPQHF
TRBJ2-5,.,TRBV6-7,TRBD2,TGTGCCAGCAGTTACTCCCCACTAGCGGGGGGCACAAATCAAGAGACCCAGTACTTC,CASSYSPLAGGTNQETQYF
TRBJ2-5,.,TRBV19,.,TGTGCCAGTAGTCTCAGGGCCTACCAAGAGACCCAGTACTTC,CASSLRAYQETQYF
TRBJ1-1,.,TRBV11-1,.,TGTGCCAGCAGCGTAGGACGACTGAACACTGAAGCTTTCTTT,CASSVGRLNTEAFF
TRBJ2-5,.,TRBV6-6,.,TGTGCCAGCAGTTACCTCGAGGAGCAAGAGACCCAGTACTTC,CASSYLEEQETQYF
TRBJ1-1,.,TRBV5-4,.,TGTGCCAGCAGCGCCCGGGGTAACACTGAAGCTTTCTTT,CASSARGNTEAFF
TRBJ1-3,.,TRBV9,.,TGTGCCAGCAGCGTAGGAGGGCAGAGTGGAAACACCATATATTTT,CASSVGGQSGNTIYF
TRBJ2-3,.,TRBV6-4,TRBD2,TGTGCCAGCAGTGAAACTAGCGGGGGCACAGATACGCAGTATTTT,CASSETSGGTDTQYF
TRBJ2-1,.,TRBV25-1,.,TGTGCCAGCAGCACGCCAGGCCATGAGCAGTTCTTC,CASSTPGHEQFF
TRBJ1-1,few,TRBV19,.,TGTGCCAGTAGTTACACGGTCACGAACACTGAAGCTTTCTTT,CASSYTVTNTEAFF
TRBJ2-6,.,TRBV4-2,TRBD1,TGTGCCAGCAGCCAAGACGCGACAGGGGCTGGGGCCAACGTCCTGACTTTC,CASSQDATGAGANVLTF